The rows below give T cell receptor beta chains drawn from one sample of a study of T-cell reconstitution after alpha-beta-depleted transplantation in children. MiXCR, run by TCRdb on the PCR reads, gives a single entry per CDR3 protein. The sample consists of hundreds of thousands of distinct CDR3 sequences, 12% of them appearing once. This specimen was PBMCs from the stem cell graft donor, taken from the stem cell graft. These receptors all come from a human donor who donated a stem cell graft to a child with acute lymphoblastic leukemia. The CDR3 runs from the conserved cysteine through the conserved F or W. The order of the fields is CDR3 protein, CDR3 DNA, D gene, clone size, V gene, J gene. A D gene is named only where the DNA matches it firmly. Expanded clones are given a class, and other clones once, few, many or no size at all.

CASSLSGTGNTEAFF	TGTGCCAGCAGTTTATCCGGGACAGGGAACACTGAAGCTTTCTTT	TRBD1	NA	TRBV11-2	TRBJ1-1
CASTLGGFNEQYF	TGCGCCAGCACCCTCGGTGGATTCAACGAGCAGTACTTC	NA	many	TRBV5-1	TRBJ2-7
CASSSQTSGRETQYF	TGTGCCAGCAGTTCCCAAACTAGCGGGAGGGAGACCCAGTACTTC	TRBD2	many	TRBV27	TRBJ2-5
CASSQENREPDTDTQYF	TGTGCCAGCAGCCAAGAGAACCGGGAACCTGACACAGATACGCAGTATTTT	NA	many	TRBV14	TRBJ2-3
CSVGRGRADTQYF	TGCAGCGTTGGAAGGGGGCGAGCAGATACGCAGTATTTT	TRBD1	few	TRBV29-1	TRBJ2-3
CASSPLDSGELFF	TGTGCCAGCAGCCCCTTGGACAGCGGGGAGCTGTTTTTT	NA	many	TRBV3-1	TRBJ2-2
CASSAQGAVWDGYTF	TGTGCCAGCAGCGCCCAGGGGGCGGTTTGGGATGGCTACACCTTC	TRBD1	many	TRBV9	TRBJ1-2
CSARAEGESQPQHF	TGCAGTGCTAGAGCCGAAGGGGAGAGTCAGCCCCAGCATTTT	NA	many	TRBV20-1	TRBJ1-5
CASSQDHGTSGAEQFF	TGCGCCAGCAGCCAAGATCATGGGACTAGCGGGGCCGAGCAGTTCTTC	TRBD2	few	TRBV4-3	TRBJ2-1
CATWDRRYEQYF	TGTGCCACCTGGGACAGGCGGTACGAGCAGTACTTC	TRBD1	NA	TRBV6-1	TRBJ2-7
CASSYIVGYEKLFF	TGTGCCAGCAGTTACATCGTCGGGTATGAAAAACTGTTTTTT	NA	many	TRBV6-5	TRBJ1-4
CASRHSEKLFF	TGTGCCAGCAGACATAGTGAAAAACTGTTTTTT	NA	many	TRBV6-1	TRBJ1-4
CASSLNGRALDEQYF	TGTGCCAGCAGCTTAAACGGGAGGGCCCTCGACGAGCAGTACTTC	TRBD2	many	TRBV7-2	TRBJ2-7
CASKPDRGTDTQYF	TGTGCCAGCAAACCAGACAGGGGGACAGATACGCAGTATTTT	TRBD1	many	TRBV7-2	TRBJ2-3
CSAGLDDPSTDTQYF	TGCAGTGCTGGGTTAGACGACCCTAGCACAGATACGCAGTATTTT	NA	many	TRBV20-1	TRBJ2-3
CASSETPGERGWNEQFF	TGTGCCAGCAGTGAGACTCCCGGGGAGCGGGGCTGGAATGAGCAGTTCTTC	TRBD2	NA	TRBV6-4	TRBJ2-1
CASSLDSEETQYF	TGTGCCAGCAGCCTCGACAGTGAAGAGACCCAGTACTTC	NA	NA	TRBV5-6	TRBJ2-5
CASSPQRDSEQYF	TGTGCCAGCTCACCACAGCGAGACTCCGAGCAGTACTTC	NA	many	TRBV18	TRBJ2-7
CASSYSSGGYEQYF	TGTGCCAGCAGTTACTCTAGCGGGGGATACGAGCAGTACTTC	TRBD2	many	TRBV6-5	TRBJ2-7
CSASYSVAGVYNEQYF	TGCAGTGCTAGCTACTCTGTAGCGGGAGTTTATAACGAGCAGTACTTC	TRBD2	many	TRBV20-1	TRBJ2-7
CASSVWDEGTDTQYF	TGTGCCAGCAGTGTTTGGGATGAAGGCACAGATACGCAGTATTTT	NA	many	TRBV25-1	TRBJ2-3
CASSFENTGELFF	TGTGCCAGCAGTTTTGAGAACACCGGGGAGCTGTTTTTT	NA	many	TRBV12-3/TRBV12-4	TRBJ2-2
CASSLEGLNYNEQFF	TGCGCCAGCAGCTTGGAGGGGCTTAATTACAATGAGCAGTTCTTC	NA	many	TRBV5-1	TRBJ2-1
CATSRPNGYEQYF	TGTGCCACCAGCAGACCAAATGGTTACGAGCAGTACTTC	NA	many	TRBV15	TRBJ2-7
CASIMAGLAGGVHEQYF	TGTGCCAGCATCATGGCGGGACTAGCGGGGGGAGTCCACGAGCAGTACTTC	TRBD2	many	TRBV28	TRBJ2-7
CAWIPGTLNTEAFF	TGTGCCTGGATCCCCGGGACACTGAACACTGAAGCTTTCTTT	NA	NA	TRBV30	TRBJ1-1
CASSLVGLTNEKLFF	TGTGCCAGCAGCTTAGTGGGGTTAACTAATGAAAAACTGTTTTTT	NA	many	TRBV13	TRBJ1-4
CASRTRGNTEAFF	TGTGCCAGCAGGACGAGGGGAAACACTGAAGCTTTCTTT	NA	many	TRBV28	TRBJ1-1
CSGLGGTSSSEQYF	TGCAGTGGTTTAGGCGGGACTTCTTCATCCGAGCAGTACTTC	NA	many	TRBV20-1	TRBJ2-7
CASKEGKTTNEKLFF	TGTGCCAGCAAGGAAGGGAAAACAACTAATGAAAAACTGTTTTTT	NA	many	TRBV6-2/TRBV6-3	TRBJ1-4
CASSLAQEGSRGYTF	TGCGCCAGCAGCTTGGCCCAGGAGGGTTCGCGTGGCTACACCTTC	NA	many	TRBV5-1	TRBJ1-2
CAIRSGRRNEQFF	TGTGCCATCAGAAGCGGGAGAAGGAATGAGCAGTTCTTC	TRBD2	many	TRBV10-3	TRBJ2-1
CASSIVAGFATDTQYF	TGCGCCAGCAGCATAGTAGCGGGTTTCGCCACAGATACGCAGTATTTT	TRBD2	many	TRBV5-1	TRBJ2-3
CASSLDSGSGANVLTF	TGTGCCAGCAGCTTAGACAGTGGGTCGGGGGCCAACGTCCTGACTTTC	NA	NA	TRBV11-1	TRBJ2-6
CSASGTNEQYF	TGCAGTGCCTCTGGGACTAACGAGCAGTACTTC	TRBD2	once	TRBV20-1	TRBJ2-7
CASSYARAPSGYTF	TGTGCCAGCAGTTACGCGAGGGCCCCGTCTGGCTACACCTTC	NA	many	TRBV6-2/TRBV6-3	TRBJ1-2
CASSLGSGSNEKLFF	TGCGCCAGCAGCTTGGGGTCCGGGAGTAATGAAAAACTGTTTTTT	NA	many	TRBV5-1	TRBJ1-4
CASSPTGFRTDTQYF	TGTGCCAGCAGCCCCACAGGGTTTCGCACAGATACGCAGTATTTT	NA	NA	TRBV3-1	TRBJ2-3
CSAPLGGNLYNEQFF	TGCAGTGCTCCTCTTGGGGGGAACCTTTACAATGAGCAGTTCTTC	NA	many	TRBV20-1	TRBJ2-1
CSVATGRGETQYF	TGCAGCGTTGCGACAGGGCGAGGCGAGACCCAGTACTTC	TRBD1	many	TRBV29-1	TRBJ2-5
CASSLRLGEQYF	TGCGCCAGCAGCCTCAGGTTGGGCGAGCAGTACTTC	NA	many	TRBV5-1	TRBJ2-7
CSVGRSEDTQYF	TGCAGCGTTGGACGAAGCGAGGATACGCAGTATTTT	NA	many	TRBV29-1	TRBJ2-3
CASSLGGTAAGNEQFF	TGTGCCAGCAGTTTGGGTGGGACGGCAGCGGGCAATGAGCAGTTCTTC	NA	many	TRBV12-3/TRBV12-4	TRBJ2-1
CASRYNLADTTAGAGELFF	TGCGCCAGCCGATATAACCTAGCGGATACAACAGCGGGGGCCGGGGAGCTGTTTTTT	TRBD2	few	TRBV5-1	TRBJ2-2
CASRGGQGANYGYTF	TGTGCCAGCAGGGGCGGACAGGGAGCTAACTATGGCTACACCTTC	TRBD1	many	TRBV2	TRBJ1-2
CASSQASAGDQETQYF	TGTGCCAGCAGCCAAGCGTCAGCGGGGGACCAAGAGACCCAGTACTTC	TRBD2	NA	TRBV4-2	TRBJ2-5
CATSDLVTAGETQYF	TGTGCCACCAGTGATTTAGTAACCGCCGGGGAGACCCAGTACTTC	NA	few	TRBV24-1	TRBJ2-5
CASSQNRQGAGGELFF	TGTGCCAGCAGCCAAAATCGGCAGGGAGCGGGCGGGGAGCTGTTTTTT	NA	many	TRBV4-2	TRBJ2-2